This TCR beta chain came from a study of shared clonotypes between healthy human individuals. Looking at the study overall: Each donor's CD8 memory used one plate, CD8 naive two, each CD4 subset three.

With 6 bases clipped from V and 2 bases from J, the junction kept 8 bases outside the gene matches. Germline V CDR1 and CDR2: SQVTM, ANQGSEA. CDR3 length: 14 residues. About this clone itself: Its antigen is unidentified.

Study outcomes and limitations: A limitation of the genetic and exposure-history diversity represented arose from few donors. Non-shared clonotypes had lower generation probabilities than those shared by all four donors.

Profiled with immunoSEQ multiplex PCR; TCRdb holds only in-frame clones, not every one. The sample contains roughly 2,300,000 clones, 85% to 95% of which appear only once. The sample taken for sequencing was naive CD4+ T cells from PBMCs. The subset: CD45RA+ positively selected. J is TRBJ2-3 and V is TRBV29-1; 7 bases align to TRBD2. This TCR was sampled from a man aged 18 to 30 in good health. Some clones in this sample may be carry-over from other donors' samples. Here the CDR3 reads CSVGGGPNTDTQYF. Here the CDR3 DNA reads TGCAGCGTGGGGGGGGGACCCAACACAGATACGCAGTATTTT.